The sequence of this T cell receptor beta chain was determined in a study of blood T cell repertoires in COVID-19. CDR1 and CDR2 (germline): LGHNA, YNFKEQ. CDR3 length equals 20 residues. V shed 0 bases and J shed 0 bases, with 22 bases lying between them. Study processing details: Counts of nucleated cells, estimated from reference gene primer amplification, were obtained. This table comes from immunoSEQ multiplex PCR, and its TCRdb copy is limited to in-frame clones, with some not included. The V and J calls and clone size were taken over from that table, and D and trimming were inferred from the DNA. The sample lists 80,000 or so clones, approximately 80% occurring once.

This rearrangement joins TRBV4-2 to TRBJ2-3, with a weak D call TRBD2 (7 bases). The sample was peripheral blood. The receptor comes from an elderly man with acute or convalescent COVID-19. The CDR3, as DNA: TGTGCCAGCAGCCAAGACGCGGGGGTCAAATACGGACAGAGCACAGATACGCAGTATTTT. Amino acids: CASSQDAGVKYGQSTDTQYF.